This T cell receptor beta chain was profiled in a study of T cells in Graves' hyperthyroidism and ophthalmopathy. This clonotype has ten or more counts. CDR3 size: 13 residues. Germline V gene lookup returns CDR1 SQVTM and CDR2 ANQGSEA. With 6 bases removed from V and 1 base from J, the gap between germline ends came to 12 bases. TCR beta CDR3 sequences were amplified from RNA transcripts. With the HTBI primer set, the TCR CDR3 went through a first round of RT-PCR. One entry per CDR3 protein results from TCRdb running MiXCR on the multiplex PCR reads. The sample lists 400,000 to 600,000 distinct CDR3 sequences, about 16% occurring once.

This chain joins TRBV29-1 and TRBJ2-5, with D perhaps being TRBD1 or TRBD2 (6 bases each). The sequence was obtained from a woman aged 30 to 39 with Graves' ophthalmopathy. Sample: blood. The CDR3 loop is CSVRPGAQETQYF. CDR3 nucleotides: TGCAGCGTGCGCCCGGGGGCCCAAGAGACCCAGTACTTC. The whole variable domain, filled in from reference TRBV29-1 and TRBJ2-5, reads SAVISQKPSRDICQRGTSLTIQCQVDSQVTMMFWYRQQPGQSLTLIATANQGSEATYESGFVIDKFPISRPNLTFSTLTVSNMSPEDSSIYLCSVRPGAQETQYFGPGTRLLVL.